The 9 T cell receptor beta chains below were found in one sample sequenced in a study of human T cells and chemical hapten exposure. Unique molecular identifiers were attached to individual cDNA molecules within the library. A single record per CDR3 protein comes from TCRdb applying MiXCR to the reads. The profile covers around 120,000 distinct CDR3 sequences, with 8.5% appearing a single time and 1.3% to 1.5% taken by the ten largest. It was from unfractionated whole blood that total RNA was extracted. Sample: whole blood. These TCRs come from a human donor in good health. Some clones in this sample may be carry-over from other donors' samples.

The genes are TRBV2 and TRBJ2-5, with TRBD1 matching 7 bases. This CDR3 comprises 13 residues. Trimming removed 5 bases from V and 1 base from J; junction bases left unmatched: 1. Germline CDR1 and CDR2: SNHLY and FYNNEI. The CDR3 region has the DNA TGTGCCAGCAGTCGGACAGGCCAAGAGACCCAGTACTTC. Translated, it gives CASSRTGQETQYF.

The V gene is TRBV6-1, the J gene TRBJ2-1, with 12 bases aligning to TRBD2. The ends lost 6 bases at V and 7 bases at J; junction bases unmatched: 7. The length of the CDR3 is 15 residues. Germline CDR1 MNHNS, CDR2 SASEGT. The CDR3 spells CASSALAGGLNEQFF. The CDR3 region has the DNA TGTGCCAGCAGCGCCCTAGCGGGAGGGCTGAATGAGCAGTTCTTC.

This clonotype has only a few counts. CDR3 sequence (DNA): TGTGCCAGCTCACCAAGGTTAGGGAACCAGAACACCGGGGAGCTGTTTTTT. It is translated as CASSPRLGNQNTGELFF. The chain is built from TRBV18 and TRBJ2-2; D unresolved. Trimming removed 2 bases at V and 1 base at J, with 14 bases between. The CDR3 is 17 amino acids. The germline gives CDR1 KGHSH, CDR2 LQKENI.

This clonotype was counted between two and nine times. The rearrangement joins TRBV7-7 to TRBJ2-7; 7 bases align to TRBD1. J lost 6 bases, V lost 4 bases, and 6 bases had no gene match. Germline V CDR1 and CDR2: SSHAT, FNYEAQ (reference sequence). This CDR3 contains 13 residues. The CDR3 DNA sequence: TGTGCCAGCAGCTCCGCGACAGGGACCGAGCAGTACTTC. Amino acid sequence: CASSSATGTEQYF.

The rearrangement joins TRBV19 to TRBJ2-2; the D gene is possibly TRBD1 (6 bases). V was clipped by 5 bases and J by 6 bases, with 13 bases between them. Germline CDR1 and CDR2: LNHDA and SQIVND (reference sequence). The CDR3 has 14 residues. The CDR3, as DNA: TGTGCCAGTAGTTACCTGGACAGTTCCGGGGAGCTGTTTTTT. Protein product: CASSYLDSSGELFF.

This clonotype was seen many times. The gene calls are TRBV7-9 and TRBJ1-5; the match to TRBD1 covers 7 bases. This CDR3 is 16 amino acids long. The J segment lost 0 bases and the V segment lost 5 bases, leaving 7 bases of the junction unmatched. Per the germline V gene, CDR1 is SEHNR and CDR2 is FQNEAQ (reference sequence). CDR3 amino acids: CASSKWDRDSNQPQHF. DNA of the CDR3: TGTGCCAGCAGCAAATGGGACAGAGATAGCAATCAGCCCCAGCATTTT.

This clonotype came up many times. The CDR3: CASSPVESYGYTF. Written as DNA, the CDR3 is TGTGCCAGCAGCCCCGTCGAGAGTTATGGCTACACCTTC. The J gene is TRBJ1-2, the V gene TRBV12-3 or TRBV12-4; D is unresolved. This CDR3 is built from 13 residues. V lost 6 bases and J 5 bases, leaving 13 bases between the germline ends.

V and J are TRBV2 and TRBJ2-5; D perhaps matches TRBD2 (6 bases). The CDR3 has 14 residues. The germline CDR1 and CDR2 sequences are SNHLY and FYNNEI. The ends were cut back, 4 bases at V and 3 bases at J, with 12 bases in the middle. The CDR3 is CASSVQGGEETQYF. The DNA for the CDR3 is TGTGCCAGCAGTGTGCAGGGAGGCGAAGAGACCCAGTACTTC.

This clonotype was picked up a small number of times. This chain joins TRBV10-3 and TRBJ2-2; D is undetermined. Trimming removed 4 bases from V and 5 bases from J, with 11 bases in between. The CDR3 contains 14 residues. Germline V gene lookup returns CDR1 ENHRY and CDR2 SYGVKD. The CDR3 loop is CAISVSSGTGELFF. The CDR3 DNA reads as TGTGCCATCAGTGTGTCATCTGGGACCGGGGAGCTGTTTTTT.